The present T cell receptor (beta chain) was sequenced within a study of blood T cell repertoires in COVID-19. Study background: Samples came from the United States, Italy and Spain, spanning acute and convalescent COVID-19. T cells, B-cell-depleted T cells, or PBMCs supplied cDNA or gDNA.

In the authors' methods: Amplifying reference gene primers gave estimates of nucleated cell counts. Profiled with immunoSEQ multiplex PCR; TCRdb holds only in-frame clones, not every one. The V and J calls and clone size were taken over from that table, and D and trimming were inferred from the DNA. The sample shows around 81,000 clones, around 90% of them seen only once. CDR1 SGHDN and CDR2 FVKESK come from the germline V gene. Trimming took off 4 bases at V and 4 bases at J, with 8 bases between the two ends. The CDR3 length is 12 residues. The receptor was derived from a woman over 75 with acute or convalescent COVID-19. This chain joins TRBV14 and TRBJ2-7; D remains ambiguous. Material: peripheral blood. CDR3 DNA sequence: TGTGCCAGCAGCCTTTACAGTTACGAGCAGTACTTC. It encodes CASSLYSYEQYF. Complete variable domain (other parts from reference TRBV14 and TRBJ2-7): EAGVTQFPSHSVIEKGQTVTLRCDPISGHDNLYWYRRVMGKEIKFLLHFVKESKQDESGMPNNRFLAERTGGTYSTLKVQPAELEDSGVYFCASSLYSYEQYFGPGTRLTVT.